A single sample gave rise to the 8 T cell receptor beta chains below, sequenced in a study of CD8 T cells in ankylosing spondylitis. These receptors have no known antigen. Study-wide results and limits: What appeared characteristic of ankylosing spondylitis blood was a TCR beta motif of fewer than ten highly homologous variants.

TCRdb re-derived calls from the 5' RACE reads in MiXCR, one entry per CDR3 protein. The data contain 470,000 or so distinct CDR3 sequences, roughly 26% of them seen just once; the ten biggest clones take up 0.89%. Sequenced input: blood, either unsorted or a sorted T cell fraction (not recorded which). The receptors originated from a male donor with ankylosing spondylitis.

This chain joins TRBV9 and TRBJ2-3, with unresolved D. Germline V CDR1 and CDR2: SGDLS, YYNGEE. V lost 0 bases, J lost 5 bases, and 1 base lay in between. This CDR3 region has 11 residues. The CDR3 protein is CASSVGDTQYF. The CDR3 DNA reads as TGTGCCAGCAGCGTAGGAGATACGCAGTATTTT.

This clonotype has a handful of counts. The chain carries TRBV10-3 and TRBJ2-6; D may be TRBD1 (5 bases). The V end lost 0 bases, the J end lost 2 bases, and 14 bases lay between the germline ends. Looked up from germline, CDR1 is ENHRY and CDR2 is SYGVKD. The CDR3 consists of 18 residues. Written as DNA, the CDR3 is TGTGCCATCAGTGAGTCGACAGCCCTCACCCCTGGGGCCAACGTCCTGACTTTC. This translates into CAISESTALTPGANVLTF.

The chain employs TRBV18 and TRBJ1-5; D is uncertain. The germline CDR1 and CDR2 sequences are KGHSH and LQKENI. Trimming took off 3 bases at V and 3 bases at J, with 9 bases between the two ends. The CDR3 spans 14 residues. CDR3 loop: CASSPLSLNQPQHF. The CDR3 DNA is TGTGCCAGCTCACCTTTATCCCTCAATCAGCCCCAGCATTTT.

This clonotype was observed a handful of times. This chain joins TRBV12-3 or TRBV12-4 and TRBJ2-1, with 11 bases identical to TRBD2. V lost 2 bases, J lost 7 bases, and 7 bases stayed unmatched. CDR3 length: 16 amino acids. CDR3 nucleotides: TGTGCCAGCAGTTTAAGAAAACTAGCGGGAGTGAATGAGCAGTTCTTC. As protein: CASSLRKLAGVNEQFF.

The CDR3 region is CASSRQGQNQPQHF. The CDR3 DNA reads as TGTGCCAGCAGTCGACAGGGCCAGAATCAGCCCCAGCATTTT. The rearrangement uses TRBV6-2 or TRBV6-3 and TRBJ1-5, with 7 bases matching TRBD1. CDR3 length: 14 residues. Unmatched junction bases numbered 5, after V lost 5 bases and J lost 4 bases. The germline gives CDR1 MNHEY, CDR2 SVGEGT.

The J gene is TRBJ2-1, the V gene TRBV6-2 or TRBV6-3; a weak D match, TRBD1 (6 bases). CDR1 and CDR2 (germline): MNHEY, SVGEGT. The CDR3 loop spans 16 amino acids. The V end lost 1 base, the J end lost 8 bases, and 18 bases lay between the germline ends. The CDR3 bases are TGTGCCAGCAGTTACTACGAAACCACAGGGAACCATGAGCAGTTCTTC. The encoded protein is CASSYYETTGNHEQFF.

This clonotype has just a few counts. This chain connects TRBV6-1 to TRBJ2-3; 8 nucleotides align to TRBD2. Germline loops: CDR1 MNHNS, CDR2 SASEGT. The CDR3 length is 16 residues. Losses at the gene ends were 1 base for V and 2 bases for J; bases not matched to a gene: 5. CDR3 protein: CASSEVLAGNTDTQYF. The CDR3 bases are TGTGCCAGCAGTGAAGTATTAGCGGGAAACACAGATACGCAGTATTTT.

This chain links TRBV4-2 with TRBJ2-3; the D call may be TRBD1 or TRBD2 (5 bases each). V lost 1 base, J lost 5 bases, and 22 bases lay in between. The CDR3 is 18 amino acids. Germline CDR1 reads LGHNA; CDR2 reads YNFKEQ. The CDR3 is CASSQAGWGRQSGDTQYF. The CDR3 region has the DNA TGTGCCAGCAGCCAAGCGGGGTGGGGACGCCAGTCGGGAGATACGCAGTATTTT.